This T cell receptor (beta chain) was sequenced in a study of technical replicates of blood from a few donors. From germline, CDR1 is WSHSY and CDR2 SAAADI. CDR3 length: 15 amino acids. Deletions cut 2 bases from V and 2 bases from J, with 12 bases between. Libraries were prepared by immunoSEQ multiplex PCR; TCRdb keeps only in-frame clonotypes and omits some of them. The sample carries 40,000 to 60,000 clones, more than 70% recorded once. The V gene is TRBV10-2, the J gene TRBJ1-2; TRBD1 might be the D (6 bases). The sample taken for sequencing was PBMCs. The receptor was derived from a human donor in good health. Some clones in this sample may be carry-over from other donors' samples. CDR3 sequence reads: CASSEPGELNYGYTF. In DNA form, the CDR3 reads TGCGCCAGCAGTGAGCCAGGGGAACTCAACTATGGCTACACCTTC.